One sample yielded the 20 T cell receptor beta chains listed below, sequenced in a study of blood T cell repertoires in COVID-19. Profiled with immunoSEQ multiplex PCR; TCRdb holds only in-frame clones, not every one. The repertoire includes approximately 210,000 clones, around nine tenths of them detected once, and 4% to 5.5% sits in the top ten. Material: peripheral blood. These receptors all come from a woman between 35 and 50 years old with acute or convalescent COVID-19.

This sequence joins TRBV5-1 and TRBJ1-3; the D is unclear. The CDR3 is 15 amino acids. Looked up from germline, CDR1 is SGHRS and CDR2 is YFSETQ. The V gene lost 2 bases and the J gene lost 0 bases, with 9 bases spanning the gap. CDR3 sequence: CASSFNQDSGNTIYF. In DNA form, the CDR3 reads TGCGCCAGCAGCTTTAATCAGGACTCTGGAAACACCATATATTTT.

This chain connects TRBV7-9 to TRBJ2-1; TRBD2 matches at 13 bases. Germline V gene lookup returns CDR1 SEHNR and CDR2 FQNEAQ (reference sequence). The length of the CDR3 is 16 residues. The V gene end was trimmed by 5 bases and the J gene end by 4 bases; junction bases not matched to a gene: 5. The CDR3 DNA follows: TGTGCCAGCAGCCCACCGGGACTAGCGGGGTACAATGAGCAGTTCTTC. It encodes CASSPPGLAGYNEQFF.

This sequence joins TRBV2 and TRBJ1-5; D uncertain. The CDR3 totals 13 residues. Germline V lookup: CDR1 SNHLY, CDR2 FYNNEI. V dropped 9 bases and J dropped 1 base, with 10 bases sitting between them. The CDR3 region is CASKLSSNQPQHF. The CDR3 coding sequence is TGTGCCAGTAAGTTAAGCAGCAATCAGCCCCAGCATTTT.

The chain employs TRBV5-1 and TRBJ1-2; 9 nucleotides align to TRBD1. This CDR3 contains 14 residues. Trimming cost V 4 bases and J 6 bases; bases outside gene matches: 7. Germline loops: CDR1 SGHRS, CDR2 YFSETQ. This chain's CDR3 is CASSKLGQGDGYTF. The CDR3 DNA is TGCGCCAGCAGCAAACTGGGACAGGGAGATGGCTACACCTTC.

The genes are TRBV6-6 and TRBJ1-4, with 8 positions matching TRBD1. J gave up 6 bases and V 5 bases, and 8 bases lay outside the gene matches. This CDR3 is built from 15 residues. Germline lookup yields CDR1 MNHNY and CDR2 SVGAGI (reference sequence). The CDR3 protein is CASSTTTGGDEKLFF. Here the CDR3 DNA reads TGTGCCAGCAGTACGACCACAGGGGGAGATGAAAAACTGTTTTTT.

The rearrangement uses TRBV10-3 and TRBJ2-3, with TRBD1 matching over 7 bases. Losses at the gene ends were 9 bases for V and 5 bases for J; bases not matched to a gene: 11. This CDR3 has 14 amino acids. Germline assignment: CDR1 ENHRY and CDR2 SYGVKD. DNA for the CDR3: TGTGCCATAGGTTATGGCCGGACAGGAGATACGCAGTATTTT. Its protein product is CAIGYGRTGDTQYF.

The rearrangement joins TRBV2 to TRBJ1-2, with D possibly TRBD1 on 6 matching bases. V dropped 9 bases and J dropped 1 base, with 18 bases sitting between them. Germline-derived CDR1 and CDR2 are SNHLY and FYNNEI. CDR3 length: 15 amino acids. Here the CDR3 reads CARSLGGTSNYGYTF. CDR3 DNA: TGTGCCAGGTCCTTAGGGGGTACCAGTAACTATGGCTACACCTTC.

The rearrangement joins TRBV28 to TRBJ1-1, with D uncertain. V shed 5 bases and J shed 2 bases, with 12 bases lying between them. CDR1 and CDR2 (germline): MDHEN, SYDVKM. CDR3 length: 14 amino acids. The CDR3 reads CASSDAGLNTEAFF. The CDR3 nucleotides read TGTGCCAGCAGTGACGCAGGACTCAACACTGAAGCTTTCTTT.

This clone appeared once. V and J are TRBV11-2 and TRBJ2-6; 7 bases line up with TRBD1. Losses at the gene ends were 9 bases for V and 0 bases for J; bases not matched to a gene: 2. Germline CDR1 and CDR2: SGHAT and FQNNGV. The CDR3 length is 14 residues. CDR3 sequence: CASDRVSGANVLTF. The CDR3 DNA follows: TGTGCCAGTGACAGGGTCTCTGGGGCCAACGTCCTGACTTTC.

The chain is built from TRBV14 and TRBJ1-1; 8 bases line up with TRBD1. The CDR3 contains 13 residues. With V trimmed by 8 bases and J by 5 bases, 7 bases remained unmatched. Germline V gene data show CDR1 as SGHDN and CDR2 as FVKESK. Here the CDR3 DNA reads TGTGCCAGCCGAGGACAGGGTCCAACTGAAGCTTTCTTT. Protein: CASRGQGPTEAFF.

The rearrangement joins TRBV7-8 to TRBJ1-1; unclear D gene. Germline V CDR1 and CDR2: SGHVS, FQNEAQ. The CDR3 loop spans 16 amino acids. V was shortened by 0 bases and J by 1 base, with 12 bases between the two germline ends. The CDR3 sequence is CASSLAFGVKNTEAFF. For the CDR3, the DNA is TGTGCCAGCAGCTTAGCATTCGGGGTAAAGAACACTGAAGCTTTCTTT.

V usage is TRBV7-3 and J usage is TRBJ1-6, with D uncertain. The CDR3 contains 13 residues. CDR1 is SGHTA and CDR2 is FQGTGA in the germline V gene. V was clipped by 5 bases and J by 14 bases, with 16 bases between them. In DNA form, the CDR3 reads TGTGCCAGCAGCCCCACCCCTGGGGAGTCCCTCCACTTT. Amino acids: CASSPTPGESLHF.

This chain connects TRBV2 to TRBJ1-1; a possible D gene is TRBD1 (6 bases). The CDR3 runs 13 residues. Between the trimmed V and J ends, which lost 5 bases and 6 bases, there was a span of 13 bases. Germline V gives CDR1 SNHLY, CDR2 FYNNEI. The CDR3 reads CASSSTGNPEAFF. For the CDR3, the DNA is TGTGCCAGCAGTAGTACAGGGAATCCTGAAGCTTTCTTT.

This rearrangement joins TRBV12-3 or TRBV12-4 to TRBJ1-6, with D unclear. The ends were cut back, 10 bases at V and 7 bases at J, with 14 bases in the middle. The CDR3 contains 13 residues. The CDR3 region is CATRPAMNSPLHF. The CDR3 bases are TGTGCCACCCGCCCCGCTATGAATTCACCCCTCCACTTT.

The chain has TRBV2 and TRBJ2-7; TRBD2 matches at 10 bases. Trimming cost V 4 bases and J 1 base; bases outside gene matches: 4. CDR3 length equals 15 residues. Germline lookup yields CDR1 SNHLY and CDR2 FYNNEI. CDR3: CASSAAGGRSYEQYV. The CDR3 coding sequence is TGTGCCAGCAGTGCAGCGGGGGGGAGATCCTACGAGCAGTACGTC.

The rearrangement links TRBV7-2 to TRBJ1-2, with TRBD1 matching 9 bases. The CDR3 is 14 amino acids. Trimming cost V 4 bases and J 6 bases; bases outside gene matches: 6. Germline loops: CDR1 SGHTA, CDR2 FQGNSA. The CDR3 reads CASSSGQGMNGYTF. The CDR3 nucleotides read TGTGCCAGCAGCTCAGGACAGGGGATGAATGGCTACACCTTC.

The table lists this clone with a count of one. This rearrangement joins TRBV4-1 to TRBJ2-2; 7 bases align to TRBD1. Trimming took 3 bases from V and 4 from J; bases not matched to a gene: 5. The CDR3 runs 15 residues. Germline CDR1 and CDR2: MGHRA and YSYEKL. CDR3 in amino acids: CASSHPGQITGELFF. DNA for the CDR3: TGCGCCAGCAGCCATCCGGGACAGATCACCGGGGAGCTGTTTTTT.

This clone occurred a few times. V is TRBV6-5 and J is TRBJ1-1; the D is unclear. Germline CDR1 is MNHEY and CDR2 is SVGAGI. V lost 0 bases to trimming and J lost 3 bases, with 5 bases between them. The CDR3 consists of 13 residues. The chain's CDR3 is CASSYSRHTEAFF. CDR3 sequence (DNA): TGTGCCAGCAGTTACTCGAGGCACACTGAAGCTTTCTTT.

This clone has a single count. The V and J genes are TRBV9 and TRBJ2-2; 8 bases line up with TRBD1. Germline values: CDR1 SGDLS, CDR2 YYNGEE. Trimming removed 4 bases from V and 5 bases from J; junction bases left unmatched: 10. CDR3 length: 16 residues. CDR3 protein: CASSTTFRDRTGELFF. As DNA, the CDR3 is TGTGCCAGCAGCACCACTTTCCGGGACAGGACCGGGGAGCTGTTTTTT. Looking up the rest from reference TRBV9 and TRBJ2-2 gives the full variable domain: DSGVTQTPKHLITATGQRVTLRCSPRSGDLSVYWYQQSLDQGLQFLIQYYNGEERAKGNILERFSAQQFPDLHSELNLSSLELGDSALYFCASSTTFRDRTGELFFGEGSRLTVL.

The chain links TRBV6-5 to TRBJ1-4, with D perhaps matching TRBD1 (5 bases). Trimming stripped 10 bases from V and 2 bases from J, with 14 bases between. Germline loops: CDR1 MNHEY, CDR2 SVGAGI. There are 14 residues in the CDR3. CDR3 nucleotide sequence: TGTGCCACCCTACGTCGGGGGACTAATGAAAAACTGTTTTTT. It codes for CATLRRGTNEKLFF.